The clone carrying this T cell receptor (beta chain) was seen many times. The antigen remains undetermined. The data originate from a study of regulatory T cells in long-lasting Graves disease. Overall study context: Under 3 months of antithyroid drugs had been taken by newly diagnosed Graves' patients.

Building the TCR beta libraries relied on iRepertoire HTBI primers, and CDR3 regions underwent Arm-PCR. TCRdb redid the calling of the multiplex PCR reads with MiXCR, one entry per CDR3 protein. The profile shows approximately 400,000 distinct CDR3 sequences, 15% of them singletons. The V gene's germline CDR1 is MDHEN and CDR2 SYDVKM. The CDR3 is made up of 14 amino acids. V dropped 0 bases and J dropped 5 bases, with 8 bases sitting between them. Study-level points and caveats: TRBV28, TRBJ1-2 and TRBJ2-5 were segments that persistent disease favored.

Time point of the sample: newly diagnosed GD, antithyroid drugs for less than 3 months. The authors made the TCR library using RNA they extracted from PBMCs. These data also featured in a second study, about T cells in Graves' hyperthyroidism and ophthalmopathy. That source notes: Most clonotypes expanded in the thyroid (above 0.001) were also present in blood.

The sequencing here drew on peripheral blood mononuclear cells (PBMCs), taken at new diagnosis, from a patient treated with antithyroid drugs. J is TRBJ2-1 and V is TRBV28; unclear D gene. This sequence originates from a woman in her twenties or thirties with Graves disease. The CDR3 coding sequence is TGTGCCAGCAGTTTATGGGCCAGCAACAATGAGCAGTTCTTC. This sequence encodes CASSLWASNNEQFF. Filled out from reference TRBV28 and TRBJ2-1, the complete variable domain reads DVKVTQSSRYLVKRTGEKVFLECVQDMDHENMFWYRQDPGLGLRLIYFSYDVKMKEKGDIPEGYSVSREKKERFSLILESASTNQTSMYLCASSLWASNNEQFFGPGTRLTVL.